There are a few counts of the clone carrying this T cell receptor (beta chain). Its antigen remains unidentified. The data stem from a study of T-cell memory formation after mild COVID-19. General observations from the study: Contracting CD4+ clones lay largely in CM and EM, with CD8+ ones residing in EMRA. Pre-infection memory contained some responding clones, which suggested that cross-reactive memory had joined.

MiXCR, applied by TCRdb to the 5' RACE reads, yields one record per CDR3 protein. Here the sample spans 500,000 to 650,000 distinct CDR3 sequences, about 20% being singletons. Germline CDR1 is MRHNA and CDR2 is SNTAGT. With 4 bases clipped from V and 3 bases from J, the junction kept 5 bases outside the gene matches. The CDR3 runs to 15 residues. This chain links TRBV6-4 with TRBJ2-1; 8 positions match TRBD1. This receptor was obtained from an adult woman who had mild COVID-19 (a few samples of this study predate the infection). Cell type and time point are not known. The sample consisted of PBMCs or a T cell subset sorted from them (not recorded which). The CDR3: CASSAQGAGYNEQFF. CDR3 DNA: TGTGCCAGCAGTGCCCAGGGGGCGGGCTACAATGAGCAGTTCTTC.